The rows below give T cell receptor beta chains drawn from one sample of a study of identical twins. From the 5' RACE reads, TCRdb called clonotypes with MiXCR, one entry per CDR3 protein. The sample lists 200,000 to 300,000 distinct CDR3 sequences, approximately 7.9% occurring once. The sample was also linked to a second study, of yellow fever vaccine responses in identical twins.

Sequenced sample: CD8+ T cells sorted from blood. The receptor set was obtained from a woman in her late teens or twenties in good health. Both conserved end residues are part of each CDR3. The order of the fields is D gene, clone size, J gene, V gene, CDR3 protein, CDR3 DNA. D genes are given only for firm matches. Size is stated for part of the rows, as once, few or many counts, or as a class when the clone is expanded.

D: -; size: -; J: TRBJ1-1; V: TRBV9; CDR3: CASSVGSGEGAFF; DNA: TGTGCCAGCAGCGTAGGTTCAGGGGAGGGAGCTTTCTTT
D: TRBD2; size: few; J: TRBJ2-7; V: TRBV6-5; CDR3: CASSYSAWEGPTYEQYF; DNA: TGTGCCAGCAGTTACTCTGCGTGGGAGGGACCGACCTACGAGCAGTACTTC
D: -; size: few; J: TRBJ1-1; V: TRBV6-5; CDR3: CASSYSGYTEAFF; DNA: TGTGCCAGCAGTTACTCGGGGTACACTGAAGCTTTCTTT
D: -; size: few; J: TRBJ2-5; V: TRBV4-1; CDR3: CASSQRVLAGETQYF; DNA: TGCGCCAGCAGCCAGAGGGTTCTAGCTGGGGAGACCCAGTACTTC
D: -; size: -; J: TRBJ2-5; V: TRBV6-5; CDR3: CASSLTPGIQETQYF; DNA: TGTGCCAGCAGTTTAACTCCGGGTATACAAGAGACCCAGTACTTC
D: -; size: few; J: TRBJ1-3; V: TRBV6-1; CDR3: CASSELTGGNTIYF; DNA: TGTGCCAGCAGTGAATTGACAGGTGGAAACACCATATATTTT
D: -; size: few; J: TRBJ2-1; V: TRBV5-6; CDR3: CASSPDGLAPYNEQFF; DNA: TGTGCCAGCAGCCCGGACGGATTAGCGCCCTACAATGAGCAGTTCTTC
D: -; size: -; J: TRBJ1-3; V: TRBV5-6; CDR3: CASSLQAVGNTIYF; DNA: TGTGCCAGCAGCTTGCAGGCAGTTGGAAACACCATATATTTT
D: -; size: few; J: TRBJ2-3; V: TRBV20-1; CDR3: CSARGFPDTQYF; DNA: TGCAGTGCTAGAGGTTTTCCAGATACGCAGTATTTT
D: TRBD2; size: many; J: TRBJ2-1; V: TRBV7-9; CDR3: CASSPLAGGLRDEQFF; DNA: TGTGCCAGCAGTCCGCTAGCGGGAGGGCTCAGGGATGAGCAGTTCTTC
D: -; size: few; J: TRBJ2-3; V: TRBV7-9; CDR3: CASSLGPSGTDTQYF; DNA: TGTGCCAGCAGCTTAGGCCCTAGCGGCACAGATACGCAGTATTTT
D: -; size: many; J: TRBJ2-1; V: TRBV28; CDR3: CASSPFNEQFF; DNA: TGTGCCAGCAGCCCTTTTAATGAGCAGTTCTTC
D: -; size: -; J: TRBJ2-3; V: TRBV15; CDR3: CATRHREPDTQYF; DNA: TGTGCCACCCGCCATCGTGAGCCAGATACGCAGTATTTT
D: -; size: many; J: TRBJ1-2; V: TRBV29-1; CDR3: CSGSGGGDGYTF; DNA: TGCAGCGGATCGGGGGGGGGCGACGGCTACACCTTC
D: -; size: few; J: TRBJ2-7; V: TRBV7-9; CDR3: CASSSTGDEQYF; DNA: TGTGCCAGCAGCTCGACTGGTGACGAGCAGTACTTC
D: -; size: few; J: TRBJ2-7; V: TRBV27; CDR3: CASTPLGGLRYEQYF; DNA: TGTGCCAGCACCCCCCTTGGGGGGCTTAGGTACGAGCAGTACTTC
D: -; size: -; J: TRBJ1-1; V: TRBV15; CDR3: CATSIGEVEAFF; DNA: TGTGCCACCAGCATAGGGGAGGTGGAAGCTTTCTTT
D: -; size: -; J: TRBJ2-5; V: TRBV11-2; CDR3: CASSWDTQETQYF; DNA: TGTGCCAGCAGCTGGGACACCCAAGAGACCCAGTACTTC
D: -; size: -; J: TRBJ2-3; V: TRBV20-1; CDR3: CSATTAETRAYTDTQYF; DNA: TGCAGTGCAACCACCGCCGAGACAAGGGCTTACACAGATACGCAGTATTTT
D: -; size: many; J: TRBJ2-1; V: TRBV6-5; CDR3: CASSYGVGVGEQFF; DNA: TGTGCCAGCAGTTACGGAGTGGGAGTGGGTGAGCAGTTCTTC
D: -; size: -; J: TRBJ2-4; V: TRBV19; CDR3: CASSSIYQGLEVIQYF; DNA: TGTGCCAGTAGCTCTATCTATCAGGGACTCGAAGTCATTCAGTACTTC
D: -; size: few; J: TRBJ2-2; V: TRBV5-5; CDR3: CASSYLAARPGELFF; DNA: TGTGCCAGCAGCTACCTCGCCGCGCGTCCCGGGGAGCTGTTTTTT
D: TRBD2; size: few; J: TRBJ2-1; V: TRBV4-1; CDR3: CASSQVARAGGGSEQFF; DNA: TGCGCCAGCAGCCAAGTCGCTCGAGCGGGAGGGGGGAGTGAGCAGTTCTTC
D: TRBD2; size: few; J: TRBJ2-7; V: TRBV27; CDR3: CASSPGGRFTYEQYF; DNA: TGTGCCAGCAGTCCCGGCGGGAGGTTTACCTACGAGCAGTACTTC
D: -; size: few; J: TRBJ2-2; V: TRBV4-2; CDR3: CASSQDLGYTGELFF; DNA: TGTGCCAGCAGCCAAGATCTGGGGTACACCGGGGAGCTGTTTTTT
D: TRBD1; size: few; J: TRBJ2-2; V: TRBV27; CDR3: CASSLLLTGQGATGELFF; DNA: TGTGCCAGCAGTTTGCTACTCACGGGACAGGGGGCAACCGGGGAGCTGTTTTTT
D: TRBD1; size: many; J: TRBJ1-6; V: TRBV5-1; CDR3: CASRGRQGKDSPLHF; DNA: TGCGCCAGCAGGGGAAGACAGGGGAAGGATTCACCCCTCCACTTT
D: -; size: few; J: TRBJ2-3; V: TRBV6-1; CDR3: CASSERRGPHTDTQYF; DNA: TGTGCCAGCAGTGAAAGGCGGGGCCCCCACACAGATACGCAGTATTTT
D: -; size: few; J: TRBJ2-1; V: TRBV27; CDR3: CASSWAPYNNEQFF; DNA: TGTGCCAGCAGTTGGGCGCCTTACAACAATGAGCAGTTCTTC
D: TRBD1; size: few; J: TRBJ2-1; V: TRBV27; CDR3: CASSDRGTSYNEQFF; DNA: TGTGCCAGCAGTGACAGGGGCACCTCCTACAATGAGCAGTTCTTC
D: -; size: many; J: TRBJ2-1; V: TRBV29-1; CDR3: CSVVGISYNEQFF; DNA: TGCAGCGTTGTTGGAATTTCCTACAATGAGCAGTTCTTC
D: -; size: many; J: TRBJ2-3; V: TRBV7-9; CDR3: CASSYGTTTVTDTQYF; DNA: TGTGCCAGCAGCTACGGGACCACGACCGTCACAGATACGCAGTATTTT
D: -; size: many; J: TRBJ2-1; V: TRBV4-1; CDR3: CASSQLYPSSNNEQFF; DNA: TGCGCCAGCAGCCAATTATATCCTAGCTCTAACAATGAGCAGTTCTTC
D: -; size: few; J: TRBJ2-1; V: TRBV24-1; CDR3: CATSEPGDEQFF; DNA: TGTGCCACCAGTGAACCGGGGGATGAGCAGTTCTTC
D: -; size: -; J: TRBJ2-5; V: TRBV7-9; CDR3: CASSSTSEHGRGETQYF; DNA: TGTGCCAGCAGCTCGACTTCCGAACACGGAAGAGGAGAGACCCAGTACTTC
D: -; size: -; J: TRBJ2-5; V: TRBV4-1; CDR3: CASSQDWGKTQYF; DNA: TGCGCCAGCAGCCAAGACTGGGGAAAGACCCAGTACTTC
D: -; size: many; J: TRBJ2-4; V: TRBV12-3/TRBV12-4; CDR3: CASSFPSWTGENIQYF; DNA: TGTGCCAGCAGTTTTCCTTCCTGGACCGGGGAAAACATTCAGTACTTC
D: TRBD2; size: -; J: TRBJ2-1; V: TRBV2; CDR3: CAISSPSGGRASSYNEQFF; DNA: TGTGCCATCAGCTCCCCATCGGGCGGGAGGGCCAGCTCCTACAATGAGCAGTTCTTC
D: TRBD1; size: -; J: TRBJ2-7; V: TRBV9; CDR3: CASSVGGQGWEQYF; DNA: TGTGCCAGCAGCGTAGGTGGACAGGGCTGGGAGCAGTACTTC
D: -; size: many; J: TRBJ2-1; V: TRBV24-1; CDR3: CATSGYWGEQFF; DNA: TGTGCCACCAGTGGTTACTGGGGCGAGCAGTTCTTC
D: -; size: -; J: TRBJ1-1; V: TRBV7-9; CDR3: CASIKGGLDTEAFF; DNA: TGTGCCAGCATCAAAGGGGGTTTGGACACTGAAGCTTTCTTT
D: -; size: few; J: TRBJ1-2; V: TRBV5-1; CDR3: CASSLPGTDNGYTF; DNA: TGCGCCAGCAGCCTGCCCGGGACGGATAATGGCTACACCTTC
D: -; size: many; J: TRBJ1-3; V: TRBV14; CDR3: CASSQDLKPGNTIYF; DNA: TGTGCCAGCAGCCAAGATCTGAAGCCTGGAAACACCATATATTTT
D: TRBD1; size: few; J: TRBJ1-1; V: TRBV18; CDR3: CASSPGTGRADTEAFF; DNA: TGTGCCAGCTCACCTGGGACAGGGAGAGCGGACACTGAAGCTTTCTTT
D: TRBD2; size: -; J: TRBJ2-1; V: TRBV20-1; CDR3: CSARDLTSGRADEQFF; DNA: TGCAGTGCTAGGGACCTTACTAGCGGGAGGGCGGATGAGCAGTTCTTC
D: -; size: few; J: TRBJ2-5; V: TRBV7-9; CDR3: CASSLARSKETQYF; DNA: TGTGCCAGCAGCTTGGCTAGGTCAAAGGAGACCCAGTACTTC